This T cell receptor (beta chain) was recorded in a study of blood T cell repertoires in COVID-19. The data were produced by immunoSEQ multiplex PCR, yet TCRdb's version contains in-frame clones alone and is incomplete. The sample contains 45,000 to 55,000 clones, over 80% of which appear only once. V lost 6 bases and J lost 7, with 23 bases in between. Per the germline V gene, CDR1 is ENHRY and CDR2 is SYGVKD. The CDR3 extends over 16 amino acids. Sequencing was done on a sample of peripheral blood. This rearrangement joins TRBV10-3 to TRBJ2-3, with D possibly matching TRBD2 (6 bases). The receptor was isolated from a man aged 60 to 69 with active COVID-19. As DNA, the CDR3 is TGTGCCATCAGCGTACTCTCTAGCGACCCCGACAATACGCAGTATTTT. Its protein product is CAISVLSSDPDNTQYF.